The 14 T cell receptor beta chains below come from one sample, sequenced in a study of CD8 T cells in Susac syndrome (dated by TCRdb to between 2018 and 2021). The library was produced with the immunoSEQ multiplex PCR assay. RNA was extracted with the RNeasy kit and roughly 0.45 to 1 ug was reverse transcribed using random hexamers. Through fastp at Q25 and MiXCR, TCRdb rebuilt clones from the public reads, retaining in-frame beta chains. Under each unique CDR3 protein, matching rows form one entry showing the most common genes and DNA. A total of approximately 270,000 distinct CDR3 sequences appear in this sample, about 93% of them only once. Less than 0.075% of the sample belongs to the ten largest clones. The sequencing input was CD4+ T cells from PBMCs. The receptors originated from a human donor with multiple sclerosis.

DNA for the CDR3: TGTGCCAGCAGTGGCCTGGGGCCCATCCAAGGCGGGGAGCTGTTTTTT. Its protein product is CASSGLGPIQGGELFF. J is TRBJ2-2 and V is TRBV2; D might be TRBD1 (5 bases). The CDR3 spans 16 residues. V was trimmed by 4 bases and J by 7 bases, leaving 19 bases between them. Germline lookup yields CDR1 SNHLY and CDR2 FYNNEI. The whole variable domain, remainder taken from reference TRBV2 and TRBJ2-2, is EPEVTQTPSHQVTQMGQEVILRCVPISNHLYFYWYRQILGQKVEFLVSFYNNEISEKSEIFDDQFSVERPDGSNFTLKIRSTKLEDSAMYFCASSGLGPIQGGELFFGEGSRLTVL.

The rearrangement links TRBV2 to TRBJ1-1; D call uncertain. This CDR3 has 14 amino acids. Germline CDR1 and CDR2: SNHLY and FYNNEI. V lost 6 bases and J lost 4, with 15 bases in between. In DNA, the CDR3 is TGTGCCAGCAGCTGGACCCCCTGGGGCACTGAAGCTTTCTTT. It encodes CASSWTPWGTEAFF.

The chain recombines TRBV28 with TRBJ1-2; unclear D gene. Germline V gives CDR1 MDHEN, CDR2 SYDVKM. The CDR3 is 13 residues long. The V end was cut by 2 bases, the J end by 7 bases, with 11 bases between. CDR3 protein: CASSLTIRSGYTF. The CDR3 nucleotides read TGTGCCAGCAGTTTAACAATAAGGAGTGGCTACACCTTC.

This rearrangement joins TRBV20-1 to TRBJ2-3; D remains unclear. V was cut by 6 bases and J by 5 bases, with 21 bases left in between. The CDR3 is 15 residues long. CDR1 and CDR2 from the germline V gene are DFQATT and SNEGSKA (reference sequence). The CDR3 reads CSATDRTLGQDTQYF. Here the CDR3 DNA reads TGCAGTGCCACGGACCGAACCCTTGGGCAAGATACGCAGTATTTT.

This chain links TRBV10-2 with TRBJ1-1; no firm D call. This CDR3 has 13 residues. The germline V gene encodes CDR1 WSHSY and CDR2 SAAADI. V was pared by 2 bases and J by 4 bases, with 8 bases between. The CDR3 bases are TGCGCCAGCAGTGAGCCTGGTGGCACTGAAGCTTTCTTT. Protein product: CASSEPGGTEAFF.

The chain links TRBV19 to TRBJ2-1; D gene uncertain. Germline-derived CDR1 and CDR2 are LNHDA and SQIVND (reference sequence). The CDR3 totals 13 residues. Trimming left V 5 bases short and J 10 bases short, with 15 bases between. Here the CDR3 DNA reads TGTGCCAGTAGTCCCGCCCGGCTCTGGGAGCAGTTCTTC. Translation gives CASSPARLWEQFF.

The gene calls are TRBV7-9 and TRBJ2-7, with D tentatively TRBD2 (5 bases). V was clipped by 0 bases and J by 5 bases, with 11 bases between them. Germline V CDR1 and CDR2: SEHNR, FQNEAQ (reference sequence). CDR3 size: 14 residues. CDR3: CASSLAGLRDEQYF. In DNA, the CDR3 is TGTGCCAGCAGCTTAGCGGGATTGCGGGACGAGCAGTACTTC.

The chain joins TRBV12-3 or TRBV12-4 to TRBJ2-7, with no clear D. The CDR3 contains 13 residues. V lost 6 bases and J 0 bases, leaving 9 bases between the germline ends. CDR3 in amino acids: CASSPAGSYEQYF. The CDR3 DNA reads as TGTGCCAGCAGCCCAGCCGGCTCCTACGAGCAGTACTTC.

The chain recombines TRBV29-1 with TRBJ2-3, with 10 nucleotides matching TRBD2. The CDR3 is made up of 14 amino acids. V dropped 8 bases and J dropped 1; count of bases not matched to a gene: 6. CDR1 is SQVTM and CDR2 is ANQGSEA in the germline V gene. CDR3 nucleotides: TGCAGCACACCCGGGACTAGCGGCACAGATACGCAGTATTTT. It codes for CSTPGTSGTDTQYF.

The genes are TRBV15 and TRBJ1-5, with TRBD1 matching 9 bases. Germline-derived CDR1 and CDR2 are LNHNV and YYDKDF (reference sequence). With V trimmed by 0 bases and J by 2 bases, 2 bases remained unmatched. The CDR3 totals 16 residues. CDR3 bases: TGTGCCACCAGCAGAGACCGGACAGGGGGCAATCAGCCCCAGCATTTT. Translation: CATSRDRTGGNQPQHF.

This rearrangement joins TRBV28 to TRBJ1-5, with D hard to call. The CDR3 is 12 residues long. The V and J ends lost 5 bases and 4 bases respectively, with 6 bases between them. Germline CDR1 is MDHEN and CDR2 is SYDVKM. DNA of the CDR3: TGTGCCAGCAGTATCAGTAATCAGCCCCAGCATTTT. Its translation: CASSISNQPQHF.

This chain joins TRBV10-3 and TRBJ2-2, with 10 bases aligning to TRBD1. The germline CDR1 and CDR2 sequences are ENHRY and SYGVKD. The V segment lost 10 bases and the J segment 4 bases; nucleotides outside the gene matches: 6. The CDR3 runs 14 residues. The CDR3 DNA follows: TGTGCCACAGGCGGGACAGGGGCCACCGGGGAGCTGTTTTTT. Its protein product is CATGGTGATGELFF.

The gene calls are TRBV9 and TRBJ1-1; tentatively, D is TRBD1 (5 bases). CDR3 size: 15 residues. Germline-derived CDR1 and CDR2 are SGDLS and YYNGEE. Deletions cut 0 bases from V and 4 bases from J, with 13 bases between. CDR3 protein: CASSVATGGITEAFF. In DNA, the CDR3 is TGTGCCAGCAGCGTAGCTACGGGGGGGATCACTGAAGCTTTCTTT. The full variable domain, its missing parts supplied by reference TRBV9 and TRBJ1-1, is DSGVTQTPKHLITATGQRVTLRCSPRSGDLSVYWYQQSLDQGLQFLIQYYNGEERAKGNILERFSAQQFPDLHSELNLSSLELGDSALYFCASSVATGGITEAFFGQGTRLTVV.

V gene TRBV30 combines with J gene TRBJ1-1; the D gene is possibly TRBD1 (5 bases). Germline lookup yields CDR1 GTSNPN and CDR2 SVGIG (reference sequence). The CDR3 runs to 12 residues. Deletions cut 0 bases from V and 6 bases from J, with 8 bases between. CDR3 loop: CAWSVRGAEAFF. The DNA for the CDR3 is TGTGCCTGGAGTGTTAGGGGAGCTGAAGCTTTCTTT. The entire variable domain, with the rest obtained from reference TRBV30 and TRBJ1-1, is as follows: SQTIHQWPATLVQPVGSPLSLECTVEGTSNPNLYWYRQAAGRGLQLLFYSVGIGQISSEVPQNLSASRPQDRQFILSSKKLLLSDSGFYLCAWSVRGAEAFFGQGTRLTVV.